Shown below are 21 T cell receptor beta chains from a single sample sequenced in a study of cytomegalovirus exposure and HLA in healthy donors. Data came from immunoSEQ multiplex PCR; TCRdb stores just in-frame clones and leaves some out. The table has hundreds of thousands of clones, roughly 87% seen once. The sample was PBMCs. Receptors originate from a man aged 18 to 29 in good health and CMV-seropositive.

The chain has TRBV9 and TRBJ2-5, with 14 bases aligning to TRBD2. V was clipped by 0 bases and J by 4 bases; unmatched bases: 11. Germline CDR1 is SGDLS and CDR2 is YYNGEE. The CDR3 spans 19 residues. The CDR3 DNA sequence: TGTGCCAGCAGCGTAGCCCCAGGGACTAGCGGGAGTTTAGGAGAGACCCAGTACTTC. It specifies CASSVAPGTSGSLGETQYF.

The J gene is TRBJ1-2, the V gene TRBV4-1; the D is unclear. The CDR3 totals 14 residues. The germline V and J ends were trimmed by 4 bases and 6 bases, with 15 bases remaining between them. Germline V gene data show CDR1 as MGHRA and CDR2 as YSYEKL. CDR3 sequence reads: CASSPLGVSDGYTF. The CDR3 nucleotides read TGCGCCAGCAGCCCTCTGGGAGTGAGCGATGGCTACACCTTC.

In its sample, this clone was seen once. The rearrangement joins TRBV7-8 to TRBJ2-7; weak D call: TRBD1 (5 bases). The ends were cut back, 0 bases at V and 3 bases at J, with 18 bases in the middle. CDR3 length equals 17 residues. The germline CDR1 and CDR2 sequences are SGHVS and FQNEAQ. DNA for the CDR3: TGTGCCAGCAGCTTAGCGTTTGGGGCCGCTGGGAACTACGAGCAGTACTTC. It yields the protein CASSLAFGAAGNYEQYF.

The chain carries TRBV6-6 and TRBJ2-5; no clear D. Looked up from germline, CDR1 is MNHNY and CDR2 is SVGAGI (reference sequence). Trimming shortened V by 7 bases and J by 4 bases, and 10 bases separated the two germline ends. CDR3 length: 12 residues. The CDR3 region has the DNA TGTGCCAGCACGCCTTCCATAGAGACCCAGTACTTC. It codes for CASTPSIETQYF.

CDR3 region: CASSPLGQAHVETQYF. Here the CDR3 DNA reads TGTGCCAGCTCACCACTGGGACAGGCCCATGTGGAGACCCAGTACTTC. The chain is built from TRBV18 and TRBJ2-5; 8 bases match TRBD1. The V gene end was trimmed by 1 base and the J gene end by 5 bases; junction bases not matched to a gene: 9. The CDR3 extends over 16 amino acids. In germline, CDR1 is KGHSH, CDR2 LQKENI.

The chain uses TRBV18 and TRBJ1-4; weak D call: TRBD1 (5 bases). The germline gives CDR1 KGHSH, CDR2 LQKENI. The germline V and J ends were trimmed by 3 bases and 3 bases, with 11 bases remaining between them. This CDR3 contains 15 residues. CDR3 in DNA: TGTGCCAGCTCACCCCAGGGTTCAGCTAATGAAAAACTGTTTTTT. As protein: CASSPQGSANEKLFF. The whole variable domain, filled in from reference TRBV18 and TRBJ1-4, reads NAGVMQNPRHLVRRRGQEARLRCSPMKGHSHVYWYRQLPEEGLKFMVYLQKENIIDESGMPKERFSAEFPKEGPSILRIQQVVRGDSAAYFCASSPQGSANEKLFFGSGTQLSVL.

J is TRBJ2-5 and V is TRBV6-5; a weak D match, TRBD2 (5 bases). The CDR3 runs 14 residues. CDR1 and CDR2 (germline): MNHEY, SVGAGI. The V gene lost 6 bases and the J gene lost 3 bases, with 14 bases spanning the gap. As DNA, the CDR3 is TGTGCCAGCAGCCAAGGATGGGGAGAAGAGACCCAGTACTTC. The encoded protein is CASSQGWGEETQYF.

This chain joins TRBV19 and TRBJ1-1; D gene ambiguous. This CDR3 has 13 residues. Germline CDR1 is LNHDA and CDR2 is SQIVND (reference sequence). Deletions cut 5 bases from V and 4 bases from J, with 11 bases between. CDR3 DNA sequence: TGTGCCAGTAGTGAGGGAGGTCGCACTGAAGCTTTCTTT. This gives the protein CASSEGGRTEAFF.

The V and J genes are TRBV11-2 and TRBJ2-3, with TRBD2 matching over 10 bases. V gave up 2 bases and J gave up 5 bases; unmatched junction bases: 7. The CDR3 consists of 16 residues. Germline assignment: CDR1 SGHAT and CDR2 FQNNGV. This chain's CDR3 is CASSLQSGRARDTQYF. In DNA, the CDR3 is TGTGCCAGCAGCTTACAAAGCGGGAGGGCCCGAGATACGCAGTATTTT.

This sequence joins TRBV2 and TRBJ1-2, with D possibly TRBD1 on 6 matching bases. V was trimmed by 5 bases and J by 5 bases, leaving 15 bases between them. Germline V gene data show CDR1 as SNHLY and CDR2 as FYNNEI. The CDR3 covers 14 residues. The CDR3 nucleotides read TGTGCCAGCAGTCCACGACAGGTTGCTTATGGCTACACCTTC. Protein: CASSPRQVAYGYTF.

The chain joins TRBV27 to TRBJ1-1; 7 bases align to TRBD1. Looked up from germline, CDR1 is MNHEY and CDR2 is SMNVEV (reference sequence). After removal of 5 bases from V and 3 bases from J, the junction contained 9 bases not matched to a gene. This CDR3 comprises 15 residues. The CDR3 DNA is TGTGCCAGCAGTATAAATGACAGGGTGTACACTGAAGCTTTCTTT. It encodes CASSINDRVYTEAFF.

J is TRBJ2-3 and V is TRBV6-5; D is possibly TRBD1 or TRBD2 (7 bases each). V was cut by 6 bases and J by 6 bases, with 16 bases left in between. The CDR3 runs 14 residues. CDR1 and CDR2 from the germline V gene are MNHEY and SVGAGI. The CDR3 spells CASSGGQGGDTQYF. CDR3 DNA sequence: TGTGCCAGCAGCGGAGGGCAGGGGGGGGATACGCAGTATTTT.

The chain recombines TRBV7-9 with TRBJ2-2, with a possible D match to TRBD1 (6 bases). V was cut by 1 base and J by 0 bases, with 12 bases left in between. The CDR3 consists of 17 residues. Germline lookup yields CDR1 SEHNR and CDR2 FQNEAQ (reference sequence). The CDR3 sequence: CASSLVGHPSNTGELFF. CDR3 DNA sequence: TGTGCCAGCAGCTTAGTGGGACACCCTTCGAACACCGGGGAGCTGTTTTTT. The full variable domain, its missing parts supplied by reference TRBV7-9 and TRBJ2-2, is DTGVSQNPRHKITKRGQNVTFRCDPISEHNRLYWYRQTLGQGPEFLTYFQNEAQLEKSRLLSDRFSAERPKGSFSTLEIQRTEQGDSAMYLCASSLVGHPSNTGELFFGEGSRLTVL.

The DNA of the CDR3 is TGTGCCAGTAGCATCGGGGTGAGCTCGACCTACGAGCAGTACTTC. It translates to CASSIGVSSTYEQYF. The V gene is TRBV19, the J gene TRBJ2-7, with a tentative D call TRBD2 (5 bases). The germline V gene encodes CDR1 LNHDA and CDR2 SQIVND (reference sequence). V was clipped by 6 bases and J by 2 bases, with 17 bases between them. The CDR3 runs to 15 residues.

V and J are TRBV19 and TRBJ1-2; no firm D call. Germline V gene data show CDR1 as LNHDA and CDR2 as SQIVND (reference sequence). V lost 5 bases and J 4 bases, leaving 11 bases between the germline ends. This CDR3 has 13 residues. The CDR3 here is CASSPQISYGYTF. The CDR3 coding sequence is TGTGCCAGTAGTCCGCAGATATCCTATGGCTACACCTTC.

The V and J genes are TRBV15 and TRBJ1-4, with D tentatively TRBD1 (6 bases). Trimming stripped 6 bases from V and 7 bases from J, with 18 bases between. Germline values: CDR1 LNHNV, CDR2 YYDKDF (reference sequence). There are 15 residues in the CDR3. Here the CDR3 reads CATRSYQGQGEKLFF. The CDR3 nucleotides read TGTGCCACCAGAAGTTACCAGGGGCAAGGTGAAAAACTGTTTTTT.

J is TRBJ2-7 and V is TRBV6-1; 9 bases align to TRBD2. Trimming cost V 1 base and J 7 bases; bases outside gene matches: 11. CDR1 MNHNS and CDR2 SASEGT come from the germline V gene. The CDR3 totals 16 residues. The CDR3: CASSEVRAGGPGEQYF. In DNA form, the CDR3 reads TGTGCCAGCAGTGAAGTCCGTGCGGGAGGGCCGGGGGAGCAGTACTTC.

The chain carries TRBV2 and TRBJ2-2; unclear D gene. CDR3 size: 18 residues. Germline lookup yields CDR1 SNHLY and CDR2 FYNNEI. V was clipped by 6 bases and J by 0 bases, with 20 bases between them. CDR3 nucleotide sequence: TGTGCCAGCAGAGCACCTCTTGGACGGTTATCGAACACCGGGGAGCTGTTTTTT. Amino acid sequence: CASRAPLGRLSNTGELFF.

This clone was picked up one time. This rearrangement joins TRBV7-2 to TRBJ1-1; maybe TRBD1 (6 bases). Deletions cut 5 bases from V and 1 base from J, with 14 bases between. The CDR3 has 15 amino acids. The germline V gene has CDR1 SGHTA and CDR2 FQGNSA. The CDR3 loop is CASSPAGHKNTEAFF. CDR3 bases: TGTGCCAGCAGCCCGGCGGGACACAAGAACACTGAAGCTTTCTTT.

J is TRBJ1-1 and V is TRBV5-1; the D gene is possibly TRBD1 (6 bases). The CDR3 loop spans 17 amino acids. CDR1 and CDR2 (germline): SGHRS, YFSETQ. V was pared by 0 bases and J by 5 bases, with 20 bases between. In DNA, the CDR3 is TGCGCCAGCAGCTTGGTGTTGGGGGGCGATTTGTTAACTGAAGCTTTCTTT. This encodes CASSLVLGGDLLTEAFF.

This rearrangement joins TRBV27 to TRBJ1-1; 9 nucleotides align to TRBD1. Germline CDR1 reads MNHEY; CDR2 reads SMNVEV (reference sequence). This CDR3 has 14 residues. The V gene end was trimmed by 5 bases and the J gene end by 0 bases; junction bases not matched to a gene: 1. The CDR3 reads CASSRQGVNTEAFF. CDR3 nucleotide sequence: TGTGCCAGCAGTCGACAGGGGGTGAACACTGAAGCTTTCTTT.